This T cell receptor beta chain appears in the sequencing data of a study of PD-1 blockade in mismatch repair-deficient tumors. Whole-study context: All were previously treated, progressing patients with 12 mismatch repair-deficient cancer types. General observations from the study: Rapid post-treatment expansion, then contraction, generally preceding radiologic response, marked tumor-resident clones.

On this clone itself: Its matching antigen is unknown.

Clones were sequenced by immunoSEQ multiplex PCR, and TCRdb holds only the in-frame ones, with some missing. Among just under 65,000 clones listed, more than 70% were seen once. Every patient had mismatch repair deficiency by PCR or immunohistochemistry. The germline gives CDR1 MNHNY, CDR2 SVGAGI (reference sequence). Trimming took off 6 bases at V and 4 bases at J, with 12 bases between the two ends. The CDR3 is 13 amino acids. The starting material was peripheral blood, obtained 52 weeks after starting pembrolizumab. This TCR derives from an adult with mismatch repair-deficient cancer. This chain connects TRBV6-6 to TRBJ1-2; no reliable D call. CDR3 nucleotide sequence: TGTGCCAGCAGCCCCGACGCAGGCTATGGCTACACCTTC. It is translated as CASSPDAGYGYTF.